The clone carrying this TCR beta chain has a single count. This sample is part of a study of blood T cell repertoires in COVID-19. Study-wide context: Samples taken during acute and convalescent COVID-19 were collected in the United States, Italy and Spain. PBMCs, B-cell-depleted T cells, or T cells provided the cDNA or gDNA that made up the material.

Per the authors' pipeline: By means of reference gene primer amplification, nucleated cell counts were estimated. TCRdb keeps only in-frame clones here, not all; method: immunoSEQ multiplex PCR. V, J and clone size reflect that table, while D and trimming were determined from the DNA. The table records around 94,000 clones, around 87% of them present only once. The germline gives CDR1 SQVTM, CDR2 ANQGSEA. CDR3 length: 12 residues. Trimming stripped 0 bases from V and 0 bases from J, with 3 bases between. The specimen was peripheral blood. J is TRBJ2-7 and V is TRBV29-1, with D unclear. This TCR was sampled from a man in his fifties with active or convalescent COVID-19. CDR3 in DNA: TGCAGCGTTGAAGACAGCTCCTACGAGCAGTACTTC. Encoded protein: CSVEDSSYEQYF.